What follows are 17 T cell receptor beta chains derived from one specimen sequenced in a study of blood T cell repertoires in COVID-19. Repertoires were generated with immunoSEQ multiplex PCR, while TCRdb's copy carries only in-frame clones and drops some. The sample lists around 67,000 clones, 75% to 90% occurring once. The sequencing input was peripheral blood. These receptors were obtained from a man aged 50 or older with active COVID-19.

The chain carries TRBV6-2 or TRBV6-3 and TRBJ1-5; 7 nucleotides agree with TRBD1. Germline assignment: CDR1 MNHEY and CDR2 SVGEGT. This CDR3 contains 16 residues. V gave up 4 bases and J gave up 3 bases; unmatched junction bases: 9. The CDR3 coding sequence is TGTGCCAGCAGTTCCAGTAGGGGACAGTTCAATCAGCCCCAGCATTTT. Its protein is CASSSSRGQFNQPQHF.

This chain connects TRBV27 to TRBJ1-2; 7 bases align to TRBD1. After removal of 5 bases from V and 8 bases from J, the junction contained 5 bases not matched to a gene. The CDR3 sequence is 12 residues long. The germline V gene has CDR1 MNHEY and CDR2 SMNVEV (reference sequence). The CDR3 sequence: CASSPTGIGYTF. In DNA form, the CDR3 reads TGTGCCAGCAGTCCGACAGGGATCGGCTACACCTTC.

The CDR3 DNA is TGTGCCACCAGCTCTACGGGACTGGACGATCCTATGAACACCGGGGAGCTGTTTTTT. Its translation is CATSSTGLDDPMNTGELFF. This chain joins TRBV15 and TRBJ2-2, with a possible D match to TRBD2 (6 bases). V was pared by 5 bases and J by 1 base, with 23 bases between. The CDR3 totals 19 residues. Germline CDR1 LNHNV, CDR2 YYDKDF (reference sequence).

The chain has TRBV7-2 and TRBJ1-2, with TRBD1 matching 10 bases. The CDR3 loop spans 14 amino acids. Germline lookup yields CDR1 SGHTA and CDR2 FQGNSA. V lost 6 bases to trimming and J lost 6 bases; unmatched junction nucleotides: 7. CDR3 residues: CASSPYDRGHGYTF. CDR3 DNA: TGTGCCAGCAGTCCGTACGACAGGGGGCATGGCTACACCTTC. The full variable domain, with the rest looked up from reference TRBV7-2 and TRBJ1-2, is GAGVSQSPSNKVTEKGKDVELRCDPISGHTALYWYRQSLGQGLEFLIYFQGNSAPDKSGLPSDRFSAERTGGSVSTLTIQRTQQEDSAVYLCASSPYDRGHGYTFGSGTRLTVV.

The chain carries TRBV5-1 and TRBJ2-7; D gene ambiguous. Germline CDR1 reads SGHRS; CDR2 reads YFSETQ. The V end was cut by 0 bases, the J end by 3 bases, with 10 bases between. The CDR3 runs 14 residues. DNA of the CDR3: TGCGCCAGCAGCTTGGACTTGAGGAACTACGAGCAGTACTTC. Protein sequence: CASSLDLRNYEQYF.

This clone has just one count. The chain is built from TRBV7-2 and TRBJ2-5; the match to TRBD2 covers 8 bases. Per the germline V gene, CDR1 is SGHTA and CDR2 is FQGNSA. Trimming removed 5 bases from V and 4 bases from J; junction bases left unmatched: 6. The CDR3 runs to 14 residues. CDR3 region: CASSRGGQPETQYF. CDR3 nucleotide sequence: TGTGCCAGCAGCCGGGGGGGGCAGCCAGAGACCCAGTACTTC.

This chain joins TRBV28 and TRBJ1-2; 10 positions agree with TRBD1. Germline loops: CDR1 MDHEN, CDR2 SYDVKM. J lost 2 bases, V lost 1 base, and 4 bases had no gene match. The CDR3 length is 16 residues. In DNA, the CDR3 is TGTGCCAGCAGTTTATCCGGGGACAGGGGCAACTATGGCTACACCTTC. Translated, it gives CASSLSGDRGNYGYTF.

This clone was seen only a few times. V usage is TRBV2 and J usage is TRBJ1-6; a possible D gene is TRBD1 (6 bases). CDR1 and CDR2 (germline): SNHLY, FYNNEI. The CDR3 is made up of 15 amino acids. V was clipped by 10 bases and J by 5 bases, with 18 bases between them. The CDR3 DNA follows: TGTGCCAAACAGGGTCACCTAACCAATAATTCACCCCTCCACTTT. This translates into CAKQGHLTNNSPLHF. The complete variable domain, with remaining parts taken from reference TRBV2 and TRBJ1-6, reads EPEVTQTPSHQVTQMGQEVILRCVPISNHLYFYWYRQILGQKVEFLVSFYNNEISEKSEIFDDQFSVERPDGSNFTLKIRSTKLEDSAMYFCAKQGHLTNNSPLHFGNGTRLTVT.

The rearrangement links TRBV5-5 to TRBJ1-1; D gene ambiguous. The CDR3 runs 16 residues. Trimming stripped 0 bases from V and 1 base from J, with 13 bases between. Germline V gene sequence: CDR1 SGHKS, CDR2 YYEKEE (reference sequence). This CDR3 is CASSLADGGSNTEAFF. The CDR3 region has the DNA TGTGCCAGCAGCTTGGCGGACGGAGGGTCGAACACTGAAGCTTTCTTT.

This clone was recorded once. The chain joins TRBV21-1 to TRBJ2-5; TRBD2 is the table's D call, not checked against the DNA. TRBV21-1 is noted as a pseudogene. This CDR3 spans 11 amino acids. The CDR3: CASSKRETQYF. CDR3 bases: TGTGCCAGCAGCAAGCGGGAAACCCAGTACTTC.

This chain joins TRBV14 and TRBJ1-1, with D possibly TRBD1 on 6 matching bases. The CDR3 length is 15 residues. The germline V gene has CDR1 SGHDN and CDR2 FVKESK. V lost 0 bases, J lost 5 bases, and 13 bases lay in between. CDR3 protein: CASSQDQGRGTEAFF. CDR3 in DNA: TGTGCCAGCAGCCAAGATCAAGGCAGGGGAACTGAAGCTTTCTTT. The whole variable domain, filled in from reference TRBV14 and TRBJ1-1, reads EAGVTQFPSHSVIEKGQTVTLRCDPISGHDNLYWYRRVMGKEIKFLLHFVKESKQDESGMPNNRFLAERTGGTYSTLKVQPAELEDSGVYFCASSQDQGRGTEAFFGQGTRLTVV.

The CDR3 loop is CASSLRRVTEAFF. The CDR3 DNA is TGTGCCAGCAGCCTCCGACGGGTTACTGAAGCTTTCTTT. The rearrangement joins TRBV11-2 to TRBJ1-1, with D unresolved. V lost 5 bases and J 5 bases, leaving 12 bases between the germline ends. The CDR3 is made up of 13 amino acids. Germline values: CDR1 SGHAT, CDR2 FQNNGV.

The CDR3 coding sequence is TGTGCCAGCAGTTACTCGAACGGGAAAAACATTCAGTACTTC. Protein: CASSYSNGKNIQYF. This rearrangement joins TRBV6-5 to TRBJ2-4; D remains unclear. Germline CDR1 and CDR2: MNHEY and SVGAGI. The CDR3 extends over 14 amino acids. Deletions cut 0 bases from V and 4 bases from J, with 7 bases between.

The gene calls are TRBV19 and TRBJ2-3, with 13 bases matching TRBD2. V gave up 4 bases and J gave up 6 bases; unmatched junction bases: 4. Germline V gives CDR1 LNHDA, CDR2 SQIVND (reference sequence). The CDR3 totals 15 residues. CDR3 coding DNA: TGTGCCAGTAGTAGGACTAGCGGGAGAAGGGATACGCAGTATTTT. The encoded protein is CASSRTSGRRDTQYF.

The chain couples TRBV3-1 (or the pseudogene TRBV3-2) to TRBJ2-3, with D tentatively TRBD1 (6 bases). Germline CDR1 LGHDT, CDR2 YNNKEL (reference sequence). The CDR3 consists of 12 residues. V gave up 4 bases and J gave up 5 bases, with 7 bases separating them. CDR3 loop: CASSLQGDTQYF. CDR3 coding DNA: TGTGCCAGCAGCCTACAGGGAGATACGCAGTATTTT.

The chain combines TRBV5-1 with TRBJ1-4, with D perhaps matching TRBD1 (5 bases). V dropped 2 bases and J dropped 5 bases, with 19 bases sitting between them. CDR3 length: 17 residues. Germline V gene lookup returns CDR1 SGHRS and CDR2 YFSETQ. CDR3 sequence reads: CASSFQTGGLGNEKLFF. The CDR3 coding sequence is TGCGCCAGCAGCTTCCAAACGGGGGGACTAGGGAATGAAAAACTGTTTTTT.

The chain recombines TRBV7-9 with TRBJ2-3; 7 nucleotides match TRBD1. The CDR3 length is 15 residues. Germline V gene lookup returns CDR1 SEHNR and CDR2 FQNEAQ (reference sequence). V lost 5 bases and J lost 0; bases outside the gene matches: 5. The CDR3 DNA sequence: TGTGCCAGCAGCACCGACAGGGCCAGCACAGATACGCAGTATTTT. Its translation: CASSTDRASTDTQYF.